This T cell receptor (beta chain) appears in the sequencing data of a study of cytomegalovirus exposure and HLA in healthy donors. 13 Jbeta primers and 60 Vbeta primers were used for the PCR. Profiling relied on immunoSEQ multiplex PCR, and the TCRdb table lists in-frame clones only, not all of them. The sample consists of 200,000 or so clones, approximately 81% of them appearing once. Regarding the study as a whole: A missense variant in DCLRE1C was later tied to TCR beta V- and J-gene trimming. Looking again later, the authors saw that most CMV-associated TCR beta chains seemed HLA-restricted.

CDR1 and CDR2 (germline): SGHAT, FQNNGV. CDR3 length: 11 residues. V lost 3 bases to trimming and J lost 4 bases, with 2 bases between them. Comments on this clone: Its antigen is currently unknown.

The V and J genes are TRBV11-2 and TRBJ2-3; D call uncertain. Specimen: PBMCs. This receptor was taken from a boy aged 10-17 years in good health and CMV-seronegative. CDR3 loop: CASSFSDTQYF. CDR3 coding DNA: TGTGCCAGCAGCTTCTCAGATACGCAGTATTTT.